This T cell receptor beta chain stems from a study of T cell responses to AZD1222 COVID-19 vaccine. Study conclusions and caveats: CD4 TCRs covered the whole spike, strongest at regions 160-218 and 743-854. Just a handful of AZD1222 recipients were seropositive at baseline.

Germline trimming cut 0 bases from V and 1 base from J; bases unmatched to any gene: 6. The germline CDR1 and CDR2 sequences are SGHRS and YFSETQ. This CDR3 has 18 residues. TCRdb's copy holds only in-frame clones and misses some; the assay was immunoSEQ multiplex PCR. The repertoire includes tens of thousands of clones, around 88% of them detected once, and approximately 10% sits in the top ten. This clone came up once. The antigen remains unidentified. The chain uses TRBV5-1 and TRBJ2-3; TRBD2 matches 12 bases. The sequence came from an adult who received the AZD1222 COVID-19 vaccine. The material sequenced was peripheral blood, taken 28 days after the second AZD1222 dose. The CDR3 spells CASSLEPRTSGGTDTQYF. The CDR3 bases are TGCGCCAGCAGCTTGGAGCCCCGGACTAGCGGGGGCACAGATACGCAGTATTTT.